Listed below are T cell receptor beta chains from one sample, sequenced in a study of blood T cell repertoires in COVID-19. Some clones are missing from TCRdb's copy, which holds only in-frame ones; the method was immunoSEQ multiplex PCR. Of hundreds of thousands of clones listed, approximately 90% are singletons. Input material: PBMCs or T cells enriched from blood (not recorded which). These receptors all stem from a woman between 50 and 59 years old who had recovered from COVID-19. CDR3s include the opening cysteine and the closing phenylalanine or tryptophan. The D gene is left open where the match is weak. The size of a clone is reported for some rows only, either as once, few or many, or as a class for expanded clones.

CDR3aa	CDR3nt	v_gene	j_gene	d_gene	abundance
CASSPGPEVRGGYTF	TGTGCCAGCAGCCCAGGACCGGAGGTGCGGGGTGGCTACACCTTC	TRBV7-3	TRBJ1-2	.	.
CATSDFRGGSNQPQHF	TGTGCCACCAGTGATTTTCGAGGGGGTAGCAATCAGCCCCAGCATTTT	TRBV24-1	TRBJ1-5	.	.
CASSTTYLGGEQYF	TGTGCCAGCAGTACCACGTACCTCGGGGGCGAGCAGTACTTC	TRBV2	TRBJ2-7	.	.
CASSLGVQRLSYEQYF	TGTGCCAGCAGCTTAGGTGTTCAGCGGCTCTCCTACGAGCAGTACTTC	TRBV11-2	TRBJ2-7	.	.
CASTQLAGVGNEQFF	TGCGCCAGCACCCAACTAGCGGGAGTTGGAAATGAGCAGTTCTTC	TRBV5-1	TRBJ2-1	TRBD2	.
CASSRRQGADQPQHF	TGTGCCAGCAGTCGAAGGCAGGGGGCGGATCAGCCCCAGCATTTT	TRBV28	TRBJ1-5	TRBD1	.
CASMGQGVNTGELFF	TGTGCCAGCATGGGACAGGGGGTAAACACCGGGGAGCTGTTTTTT	TRBV6-5	TRBJ2-2	TRBD1	.
CASSEGRTNYGYTF	TGTGCCAGCAGCGAAGGGAGAACTAACTATGGCTACACCTTC	TRBV28	TRBJ1-2	.	.
CASSPGTSGFSDTQYF	TGTGCCAGCAGTCCGGGGACTAGCGGATTCTCAGATACGCAGTATTTT	TRBV27	TRBJ2-3	TRBD2	.
CASRLKYGGSGELFF	TGTGCCAGCAGGCTTAAGTACGGGGGGTCGGGGGAGCTGTTTTTT	TRBV7-2	TRBJ2-2	TRBD2	once
CASEQETGNTEAFF	TGTGCCAGCGAACAGGAAACGGGGAACACTGAAGCTTTCTTT	TRBV10-3	TRBJ1-1	.	.
CASSLGSSYNEQFF	TGTGCCAGTTCACTAGGGAGCTCCTACAATGAGCAGTTCTTC	TRBV28	TRBJ2-1	.	.
CASSSGRAEETQYF	TGTGCCAGTAGTAGCGGGAGGGCCGAAGAGACCCAGTACTTC	TRBV19	TRBJ2-5	TRBD2	.
CASSITGTYSEGAFF	TGTGCCAGTAGTATAACCGGGACATACTCCGAGGGAGCTTTCTTT	TRBV19	TRBJ1-1	.	once
CASSRTTGAYTEAFF	TGTGCCAGCAGCCGGACCACAGGGGCCTACACTGAAGCTTTCTTT	TRBV7-2	TRBJ1-1	TRBD1	.
CASSSGGPVNSPLHF	TGTGCCAGCAGTTCGGGGGGGCCGGTGAATTCACCCCTCCACTTT	TRBV28	TRBJ1-6	.	.
CASSPRLAGVGEQYF	TGTGCCAGCAGTCCACGACTAGCGGGAGTGGGCGAGCAGTACTTC	TRBV27	TRBJ2-7	TRBD2	once
CASSLLGRGEKLFF	TGTGCCAGCAGTTTGCTGGGCAGGGGTGAAAAACTGTTTTTT	TRBV27	TRBJ1-4	.	.
CANTGQGGTEAFF	TGCGCCAACACCGGACAGGGTGGGACTGAAGCTTTCTTT	TRBV5-1	TRBJ1-1	TRBD1	.
CASSLGRPSGDEQFF	TGTGCTAGCAGCTTGGGGAGGCCTTCGGGCGATGAGCAGTTCTTC	TRBV7-7	TRBJ2-1	.	once
CASSLAVGVLEQYF	TGCGCCAGCAGCTTGGCCGTAGGGGTCCTCGAGCAGTACTTC	TRBV5-1	TRBJ2-7	.	.
CASTGAGPVKF	TGTGCCAGCACGGGAGCGGGACCAGTAAAATTC	TRBV28	TRBJ2-7	TRBD2	.
CSASRGDPQGPQHF	TGCAGTGCTAGTCGGGGGGACCCCCAGGGGCCCCAGCATTTT	TRBV20-1	TRBJ1-5	.	few
CAWIPTGGYGTQYF	TGTGCCTGGATCCCGACAGGGGGCTATGGTACGCAGTATTTT	TRBV30	TRBJ2-3	TRBD1	.
CASSLTGGWNEQYF	TGTGCCAGCAGTTTGACAGGGGGCTGGAACGAGCAGTACTTC	TRBV28	TRBJ2-7	TRBD1	.
CASTPRTGYGYTF	TGTGCCAGCACCCCTCGGACAGGCTATGGCTACACCTTC	TRBV5-6	TRBJ1-2	TRBD1	.
CASSRDRVGNEQFF	TGCGCCAGCAGCCGGGACAGGGTAGGCAATGAGCAGTTCTTC	TRBV10-1	TRBJ2-1	TRBD1	.
CASSLEPSSYEQYF	TGTGCCAGCAGCTTAGAGCCTAGCTCCTACGAGCAGTACTTC	TRBV7-3	TRBJ2-7	.	.
CASSLYNGGQGSTDTQYF	TGCGCCAGCAGCTTGTATAACGGAGGACAGGGGAGCACAGATACGCAGTATTTT	TRBV5-1	TRBJ2-3	TRBD1	.
CASSLAGGVSDEQFF	TGTGCCAGCAGCTTAGCGGGAGGGGTTTCGGATGAGCAGTTCTTC	TRBV7-9	TRBJ2-1	TRBD2	once
CSVRFPGMRQETQYF	TGCAGCGTCCGGTTTCCAGGTATGAGACAAGAGACCCAGTACTTC	TRBV29-1	TRBJ2-5	.	.
CASSLFTTSGEPRDTQYF	TGTGCCAGCAGCTTATTCACGACTAGCGGGGAGCCCAGGGATACGCAGTATTTT	TRBV7-6	TRBJ2-3	TRBD2	.
CASSPTGGEGYTF	TGTGCCAGCAGCCCGACAGGGGGCGAAGGCTACACCTTC	TRBV7-3	TRBJ1-2	TRBD1	.
CASSATSGYSYNEQFF	TGTGCCAGCTCAGCCACTAGCGGGTATTCCTACAATGAGCAGTTCTTC	TRBV18	TRBJ2-1	TRBD2	.
CASSYSGVDPQETQYF	TGTGCCAGCAGTTACTCTGGAGTCGATCCGCAAGAGACCCAGTACTTC	TRBV6-6	TRBJ2-5	.	.
CASSRQLAGVYNEQFF	TGCGCCAGCAGCCGGCAACTAGCGGGAGTTTACAATGAGCAGTTCTTC	TRBV4-3	TRBJ2-1	TRBD2	.
CASSLGASGTYEQYF	TGCGCCAGCAGCTTGGGGGCTAGCGGGACCTACGAGCAGTACTTC	TRBV5-1	TRBJ2-7	TRBD2	.
CASSQQGISSNQPQHF	TGTGCCAGCTCGCAACAGGGGATTAGCAGCAATCAGCCCCAGCATTTT	TRBV18	TRBJ1-5	TRBD1	few
CASSPGTSGRLLETQYF	TGTGCCAGCAGCCCGGGGACTAGCGGGAGGCTGTTGGAGACCCAGTACTTC	TRBV7-3	TRBJ2-5	TRBD2	.
CASSTTSGRRDEQFF	TGTGCCAGTAGCACCACTAGCGGGAGAAGAGATGAGCAGTTCTTC	TRBV19	TRBJ2-1	TRBD2	.
CATNRGFTEAFF	TGTGCCACTAACAGGGGTTTCACTGAAGCTTTCTTT	TRBV19	TRBJ1-1	TRBD1	.
CASSPVHSGNTIYF	TGTGCCAGCAGCCCAGTCCACTCTGGAAACACCATATATTTT	TRBV3-1/TRBV3-2	TRBJ1-3	.	.
CASSHPTPHRGGQPQHF	TGTGCCAGCAGCCACCCCACTCCTCACAGGGGCGGCCAGCCCCAGCATTTT	TRBV3-1/TRBV3-2	TRBJ1-5	TRBD1	.
CAWSVLAGGWAQYF	TGTGCCTGGAGTGTCCTGGCTGGGGGGTGGGCCCAGTACTTC	TRBV30	TRBJ2-5	.	.
CASSSRDYTYEQYF	TGCGCCAGCAGCTCCCGGGACTATACATACGAGCAGTACTTC	TRBV5-1	TRBJ2-7	TRBD2	.
CASSNRGPYEQYF	TGTGCCAGCAGCAACAGGGGGCCTTACGAGCAGTACTTC	TRBV3-1/TRBV3-2	TRBJ2-7	TRBD1	once
CASPKGADGYTF	TGTGCCAGCCCGAAGGGGGCGGATGGCTACACCTTC	TRBV7-3	TRBJ1-2	TRBD1	.
CASRAQGANTEAFF	TGTGCCAGCAGGGCACAGGGGGCTAACACTGAAGCTTTCTTT	TRBV2	TRBJ1-1	TRBD1	.
CASTGGGGREKLFF	TGTGCCAGTACGGGAGGGGGGGGACGAGAAAAACTGTTTTTT	TRBV28	TRBJ1-4	.	.
CASSVGGHSYNEQFF	TGTGCCAGCAGTGTGGGGGGGCACTCCTACAATGAGCAGTTCTTC	TRBV25-1	TRBJ2-1	.	many
CASSLSIILAGEDEQYF	TGTGCCAGCAGTTTATCGATTATTCTAGCGGGAGAAGACGAGCAGTACTTC	TRBV27	TRBJ2-7	TRBD2	.
CASSKTSGYNEQFF	TGTGCCAGCAGCAAGACTAGCGGATACAATGAGCAGTTCTTC	TRBV14	TRBJ2-1	TRBD2	once
CASSDVRGTNEKLFF	TGTGCCAGCAGTGATGTCAGGGGGACTAATGAAAAACTGTTTTTT	TRBV2	TRBJ1-4	TRBD1	.
CASSQMGRGGYGYTF	TGTGCCAGCAGCCAAATGGGCAGGGGCGGCTATGGCTACACCTTC	TRBV3-1/TRBV3-2	TRBJ1-2	.	.
CATSDYTSGRRDTQYF	TGTGCCACCAGTGACTACACTAGCGGGAGACGGGATACGCAGTATTTT	TRBV24-1	TRBJ2-3	TRBD2	.